A single sample is the source of the 23 T cell receptor beta chains below, sequenced in a study of cytomegalovirus exposure and HLA in healthy donors. A multiplex PCR was run with 60 Vbeta primers and 13 Jbeta primers. Measured with immunoSEQ multiplex PCR; TCRdb has only the in-frame clones, and not every one. The sample lists 150,000 to 200,000 clones; 80% were seen once. The sequencing sample was made of PBMCs. The receptors originated from a man aged 18 to 29 in good health and CMV-seropositive.

CDR3 region: CASSSYLQPSNTEAFF. CDR3 DNA sequence: TGTGCCAGCAGCAGTTATTTACAGCCTTCGAACACTGAAGCTTTCTTT. The chain is built from TRBV25-1 and TRBJ1-1; no clear D. Germline V lookup: CDR1 MGHDK, CDR2 SYGVNS. Trimming pared 6 bases from V and 1 base from J, leaving 18 bases between. The CDR3 runs 16 residues.

The V call is TRBV4-1, the J call TRBJ2-7; D call uncertain. Germline CDR1 and CDR2: MGHRA and YSYEKL. V was shortened by 3 bases and J by 2 bases, with 8 bases between the two germline ends. This CDR3 is 13 amino acids long. Here the CDR3 DNA reads TGCGCCAGCAGCCAGAACAAAGCCTACGAGCAGTACTTC. This gives the protein CASSQNKAYEQYF.

The genes are TRBV18 and TRBJ2-3, with TRBD2 matching over 7 bases. Trimming removed 3 bases from V and 1 base from J; junction bases left unmatched: 7. This CDR3 is 16 amino acids long. Germline V gene lookup returns CDR1 KGHSH and CDR2 LQKENI. The CDR3 sequence is CASSPPWGGGTDTQYF. In DNA form, the CDR3 reads TGTGCCAGCTCACCTCCTTGGGGAGGGGGCACAGATACGCAGTATTTT.

This clone came up once. The chain combines TRBV5-4 with TRBJ2-7; tentatively, D is TRBD1 (6 bases). The germline gives CDR1 SGHNT, CDR2 YYREEE (reference sequence). V lost 4 bases, J lost 5 bases, and 16 bases lay in between. The CDR3 spans 14 residues. The CDR3 is CASSQNTGIDEQYF. CDR3 DNA: TGTGCCAGCAGCCAAAACACAGGGATCGACGAGCAGTACTTC.

J is TRBJ2-1 and V is TRBV29-1; 11 positions match TRBD2. This CDR3 has 14 amino acids. V lost 6 bases and J lost 4; bases outside the gene matches: 5. Germline loops: CDR1 SQVTM, CDR2 ANQGSEA. The CDR3 reads CSVPTSGIYNEQFF. In nucleotides, the CDR3 is TGCAGCGTACCGACTAGCGGGATTTACAATGAGCAGTTCTTC.

The rearrangement links TRBV28 to TRBJ2-7, with D perhaps TRBD1 (5 bases). V lost 8 bases and J 6 bases, leaving 17 bases between the germline ends. This CDR3 spans 13 amino acids. Germline values: CDR1 MDHEN, CDR2 SYDVKM. This CDR3 is CASAGPQGREQYF. The CDR3 DNA is TGTGCCAGCGCCGGCCCCCAGGGCCGCGAGCAGTACTTC.

J is TRBJ2-3 and V is TRBV30, with no clear D. There are 13 residues in the CDR3. In germline, CDR1 is GTSNPN, CDR2 SVGIG (reference sequence). The ends were cut back, 0 bases at V and 5 bases at J, with 9 bases in the middle. The CDR3 protein is CAWSVRVLDTQYF. The CDR3 DNA reads as TGTGCCTGGAGTGTACGAGTACTAGATACGCAGTATTTT.

This sequence joins TRBV5-3 and TRBJ2-7, with D possibly matching TRBD1 (6 bases). TRBV5-3 is sorted into the ORF group, with uncertain function. The CDR3 length is 13 residues. V lost 4 bases to trimming and J lost 6 bases, with 14 bases between them. The CDR3 protein is CARSQLGGCEQYF. The CDR3 DNA follows: TGTGCCAGAAGCCAACTAGGGGGTTGCGAGCAGTACTTC.

This chain links TRBV28 with TRBJ2-5; 10 bases agree with TRBD2. The J segment lost 5 bases and the V segment lost 4 bases, leaving 16 bases of the junction unmatched. Germline CDR1 and CDR2: MDHEN and SYDVKM. This CDR3 contains 18 residues. In nucleotides, the CDR3 is TGTGCCAGCAGTTACCCCAGGGAGGAGCGGGAGGGCCGGGAGACCCAGTACTTC. This translates into CASSYPREEREGRETQYF.

The table lists this clone with a few counts. The chain couples TRBV5-1 to TRBJ1-1; D ambiguous. With 2 bases removed from V and 0 bases from J, the gap between germline ends came to 8 bases. The CDR3 covers 14 residues. Germline CDR1 and CDR2: SGHRS and YFSETQ. The CDR3 coding sequence is TGCGCCAGCAGCTTCGGAGGCATGAACACTGAAGCTTTCTTT. Its translation is CASSFGGMNTEAFF.

The chain has TRBV6-5 and TRBJ2-3; 8 bases fit TRBD2. Per germline, CDR1 MNHEY and CDR2 SVGAGI. Trimming took 0 bases from V and 4 from J; bases not matched to a gene: 6. This CDR3 contains 16 residues. CDR3 protein: CASSYSGTSGADTQYF. In nucleotides, the CDR3 is TGTGCCAGCAGTTACTCTGGGACTAGTGGGGCAGATACGCAGTATTTT.

This clone was picked up a small number of times. The rearrangement links TRBV6-5 to TRBJ1-5; D possibly corresponds to TRBD1 (6 bases). In germline, CDR1 is MNHEY, CDR2 SVGAGI. The V and J ends lost 6 bases and 2 bases respectively, with 14 bases between them. This CDR3 has 15 residues. The CDR3 region is CASSRIPGGNQPQHF. CDR3 DNA: TGTGCCAGCAGCCGTATCCCAGGGGGCAATCAGCCCCAGCATTTT.

The chain employs TRBV9 and TRBJ1-1, with 8 bases aligning to TRBD1. Germline CDR1 SGDLS, CDR2 YYNGEE. The CDR3 contains 15 residues. V lost 3 bases and J lost 6; bases outside the gene matches: 10. DNA of the CDR3: TGTGCCAGCAGCGCCCGGGACAGGTCGGGCCCTGAAGCTTTCTTT. It translates to CASSARDRSGPEAFF. Complete variable domain (other parts from reference TRBV9 and TRBJ1-1): DSGVTQTPKHLITATGQRVTLRCSPRSGDLSVYWYQQSLDQGLQFLIQYYNGEERAKGNILERFSAQQFPDLHSELNLSSLELGDSALYFCASSARDRSGPEAFFGQGTRLTVV.

This rearrangement joins TRBV4-3 to TRBJ1-1; D call uncertain. Deletions cut 0 bases from V and 2 bases from J, with 10 bases between. Germline-derived CDR1 and CDR2 are LGHNA and YSLEER. The CDR3 runs 15 residues. The CDR3 DNA is TGCGCCAGCAGCCAAGATCGTCCAGTAAACACTGAAGCTTTCTTT. Translated, it gives CASSQDRPVNTEAFF.

This clone was found many times. The V and J genes are TRBV11-2 and TRBJ2-1; D is undetermined. V lost 1 base and J lost 10, with 11 bases in between. In germline, CDR1 is SGHAT, CDR2 FQNNGV. This CDR3 is built from 13 residues. CDR3 nucleotide sequence: TGTGCCAGCAGCTTAGCGGTTAGTTGGGAGCAGTTCTTC. Residues: CASSLAVSWEQFF.

The rearrangement joins TRBV7-9 to TRBJ2-1; D ambiguous. Germline CDR1 reads SEHNR; CDR2 reads FQNEAQ (reference sequence). The CDR3 runs 16 residues. V was clipped by 1 base and J by 0 bases, with 10 bases between them. In DNA, the CDR3 is TGTGCCAGCAGCTTAGTAGCCTCTAACTCCTACAATGAGCAGTTCTTC. Translation gives CASSLVASNSYNEQFF.

This clone was seen a handful of times. This CDR3 is CASSLSGNEKLFF. Here the CDR3 DNA reads TGTGCCAGCAGCTTATCAGGGAATGAAAAACTGTTTTTT. V usage is TRBV7-6 and J usage is TRBJ1-4, with a possible D match to TRBD1 (5 bases). Germline V gene sequence: CDR1 SGHVS, CDR2 FNYEAQ. The V and J ends lost 2 bases and 5 bases respectively, with 6 bases between them. This CDR3 comprises 13 residues.

The table lists this clone with a few counts. The genes are TRBV7-9 and TRBJ1-5, with 8 positions matching TRBD1. Germline CDR1 and CDR2: SEHNR and FQNEAQ (reference sequence). CDR3 length: 14 amino acids. The J segment lost 4 bases and the V segment lost 5 bases, leaving 4 bases of the junction unmatched. The CDR3 DNA is TGTGCCAGCAGCGTGACAGGGGCAAATCAGCCCCAGCATTTT. Translation: CASSVTGANQPQHF. Full variable domain (remainder filled in from reference TRBV7-9 and TRBJ1-5): DTGVSQNPRHKITKRGQNVTFRCDPISEHNRLYWYRQTLGQGPEFLTYFQNEAQLEKSRLLSDRFSAERPKGSFSTLEIQRTEQGDSAMYLCASSVTGANQPQHFGDGTRLSIL.

The CDR3 sequence is CASSASPGQEASRYF. For the CDR3, the DNA is TGTGCCAGCAGTGCATCCCCGGGACAGGAGGCCTCGCGGTACTTC. The gene calls are TRBV6-5 and TRBJ2-7; 8 bases fit TRBD1. Germline V gene data show CDR1 as MNHEY and CDR2 as SVGAGI. CDR3 length: 15 amino acids. V trimming: 5 bases; J trimming: 12 bases; junction bases outside the gene matches: 18.

This clone was recorded a few times. The chain is built from TRBV10-3 and TRBJ2-7, with 8 positions matching TRBD2. V lost 2 bases and J lost 3; bases outside the gene matches: 3. The CDR3 sequence is 14 residues long. CDR1 is ENHRY, CDR2 SYGVKD, per germline. The CDR3 is CAISERREDYEQYF. CDR3 nucleotides: TGTGCCATCAGTGAGAGGCGGGAGGACTACGAGCAGTACTTC.

The V call is TRBV10-3, the J call TRBJ1-3; tentatively, D is TRBD1 (5 bases). CDR1 ENHRY and CDR2 SYGVKD come from the germline V gene. The CDR3 spans 15 residues. V was clipped by 1 base and J by 4 bases, with 11 bases between them. The CDR3, as DNA: TGTGCCATCAGTGAGTGGGGGGGATCAGGAAACACCATATATTTT. This sequence encodes CAISEWGGSGNTIYF.

The rearrangement links TRBV19 to TRBJ1-5; TRBD1 matches 7 bases. Germline CDR1 and CDR2: LNHDA and SQIVND (reference sequence). Trimming cost V 5 bases and J 7 bases; bases outside gene matches: 14. The CDR3 covers 16 residues. CDR3 sequence reads: CASSPQTGALGQPQHF. CDR3 nucleotides: TGTGCCAGTAGTCCCCAAACAGGGGCGCTGGGGCAGCCCCAGCATTTT.

The chain links TRBV11-2 to TRBJ2-7; 9 nucleotides match TRBD2. Unmatched junction bases numbered 6, after V lost 5 bases and J lost 4 bases. This CDR3 contains 14 residues. Germline CDR1 and CDR2: SGHAT and FQNNGV. The DNA for the CDR3 is TGTGCCAGCAGCAATAGCGGGAGTCCTTACGAGCAGTACTTC. It codes for CASSNSGSPYEQYF. The whole variable domain, filled in from reference TRBV11-2 and TRBJ2-7, reads EAGVAQSPRYKIIEKRQSVAFWCNPISGHATLYWYQQILGQGPKLLIQFQNNGVVDDSQLPKDRFSAERLKGVDSTLKIQPAKLEDSAVYLCASSNSGSPYEQYFGPGTRLTVT.